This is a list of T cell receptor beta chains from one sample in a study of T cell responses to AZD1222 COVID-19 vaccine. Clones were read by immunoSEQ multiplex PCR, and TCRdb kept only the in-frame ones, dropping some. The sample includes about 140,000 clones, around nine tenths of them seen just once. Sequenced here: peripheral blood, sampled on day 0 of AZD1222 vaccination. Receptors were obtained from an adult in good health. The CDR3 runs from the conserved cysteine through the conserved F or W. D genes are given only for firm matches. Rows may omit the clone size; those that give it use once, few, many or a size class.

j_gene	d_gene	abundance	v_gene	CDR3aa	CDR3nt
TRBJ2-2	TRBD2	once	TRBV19	CASSLERETNTGELFF	TGTGCCAGTAGTCTGGAGCGGGAAACGAACACCGGGGAGCTGTTTTTT
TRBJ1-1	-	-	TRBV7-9	CASSPRGGAEAFF	TGTGCCAGCAGCCCCAGGGGAGGGGCAGAAGCTTTCTTT
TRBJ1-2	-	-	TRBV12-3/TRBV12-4	CASSFQESYGYTF	TGTGCCAGCAGTTTTCAGGAGTCCTATGGCTACACCTTC
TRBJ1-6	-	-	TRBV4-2	CASSQDSGESSPLHF	TGTGCCAGCAGCCAAGACTCGGGTGAAAGTTCACCCCTCCACTTT
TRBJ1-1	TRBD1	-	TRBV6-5	CASLQGLNTEAFF	TGTGCCAGCTTACAGGGGTTGAACACTGAAGCTTTCTTT
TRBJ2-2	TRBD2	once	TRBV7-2	CASSSRTSRELFF	TGTGCCAGCAGCTCGAGGACTAGCCGGGAGCTGTTTTTT
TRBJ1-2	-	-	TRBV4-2	CASSQDVDSPLGGYTF	TGTGCCAGCAGCCAAGATGTGGACAGTCCCCTCGGTGGCTACACCTTC
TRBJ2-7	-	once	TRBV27	CASSLFGSYEQYF	TGTGCCAGCAGTTTATTTGGCTCCTACGAGCAGTACTTC
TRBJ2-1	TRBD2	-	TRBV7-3	CASSKSGGNNEQFF	TGTGCCAGCAGCAAAAGCGGGGGGAACAATGAGCAGTTCTTC
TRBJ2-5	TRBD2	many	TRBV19	CASSISGTSGAETQYF	TGTGCCAGTAGTATTAGTGGGACTAGCGGGGCAGAGACCCAGTACTTC
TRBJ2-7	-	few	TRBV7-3	CASSLKPPRWEQYF	TGTGCCAGCAGCTTAAAACCCCCTAGGTGGGAGCAGTACTTC
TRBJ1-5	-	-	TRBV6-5	CASSSRTGNSNQPQHF	TGTGCCAGCAGTTCACGGACGGGGAATAGCAATCAGCCCCAGCATTTT
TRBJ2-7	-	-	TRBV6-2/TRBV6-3	CASSQDSSYEQYF	TGTGCCAGCAGCCAGGACAGCTCCTACGAGCAGTACTTC
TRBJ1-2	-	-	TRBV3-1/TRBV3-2	CASSQEMGASGYTF	TGTGCCAGCAGCCAAGAGATGGGGGCTAGTGGCTACACCTTC
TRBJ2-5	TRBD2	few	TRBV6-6	CASSRLAGTGETQYF	TGTGCCAGCAGTCGACTAGCGGGGACCGGGGAGACCCAGTACTTC
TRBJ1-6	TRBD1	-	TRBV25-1	CASSERQGYNSPLHF	TGTGCCAGCAGTGAGAGACAGGGCTATAATTCACCCCTCCACTTT
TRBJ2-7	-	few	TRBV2	CASQALTYEQYF	TGTGCCTCGCAAGCGCTCACCTACGAGCAGTACTTC
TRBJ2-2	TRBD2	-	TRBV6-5	CASSYRVAGGPGELFF	TGTGCCAGCAGTTACAGGGTAGCGGGAGGCCCCGGGGAGCTGTTTTTT
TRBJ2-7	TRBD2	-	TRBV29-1	CSVEDLSGGAYEQYF	TGCAGCGTTGAAGATCTTTCCGGGGGGGCTTACGAGCAGTACTTC
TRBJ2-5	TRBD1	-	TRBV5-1	CASSFKTGGQETQYF	TGCGCCAGCAGCTTCAAGACAGGGGGGCAAGAGACCCAGTACTTC
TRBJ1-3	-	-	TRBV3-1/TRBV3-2	CASSQAENTIYF	TGTGCCAGCAGCCAAGCTGAAAACACCATATATTTT
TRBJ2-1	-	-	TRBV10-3	CAIRGLDFNEQFF	TGTGCCATCAGAGGTCTAGACTTCAATGAGCAGTTCTTC
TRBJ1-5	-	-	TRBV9	CASSREASDQPQHF	TGTGCCAGCAGCCGAGAGGCCAGTGATCAGCCCCAGCATTTT
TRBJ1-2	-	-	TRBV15	CATRRGGARSGGSDGYTF	TGTGCCACCAGACGTGGAGGGGCTCGCTCCGGGGGGTCAGATGGCTACACCTTC
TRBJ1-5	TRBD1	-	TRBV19	CASSPGRGRGGDQPQHF	TGTGCCAGTAGTCCAGGCAGGGGGCGCGGAGGGGATCAGCCCCAGCATTTT
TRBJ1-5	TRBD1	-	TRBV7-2	CASSPSTGSVSNQPQHF	TGTGCCAGCAGCCCTTCGACAGGGTCCGTGAGCAATCAGCCCCAGCATTTT